The 26 T cell receptor beta chains reported below all come from one sample, sequenced in a study of blood T cell repertoires in COVID-19. Sequencing used immunoSEQ multiplex PCR; TCRdb keeps in-frame clones, though not all of them. The top ten hold around 0.84% of the sample, which has 200,000 or so clones, 92% seen once. Sequences were obtained from peripheral blood. Receptors originate from a man aged 60-69 years with COVID-19, enrolled during active disease.

The chain joins TRBV12-3 or TRBV12-4 to TRBJ2-7; D remains ambiguous. V lost 5 bases, J lost 4 bases, and 6 bases lay in between. CDR3 length: 11 residues. CDR3 coding DNA: TGTGCCAGCAGTAAGAGATACGAGCAGTACTTC. Translating gives CASSKRYEQYF.

This chain joins TRBV29-1 and TRBJ1-1, with D unclear. V was cut by 4 bases and J by 1 base, with 16 bases left in between. This CDR3 comprises 15 residues. Germline V CDR1 and CDR2: SQVTM, ANQGSEA. The CDR3 DNA reads TGCAGCGTTGTTCCCACCGGTGGTGGGAACACTGAAGCTTTCTTT. Protein: CSVVPTGGGNTEAFF.

V gene TRBV18 combines with J gene TRBJ1-1; the D is unclear. The CDR3 spans 14 residues. Germline V gene sequence: CDR1 KGHSH, CDR2 LQKENI. Trimming cost V 3 bases and J 1 base, with 9 bases left between them. The CDR3 region is CASSPLIGNTEAFF. The CDR3 coding sequence is TGTGCCAGCTCACCTTTAATCGGGAACACTGAAGCTTTCTTT.

The chain recombines TRBV5-1 with TRBJ1-2, with no clear D. V was shortened by 4 bases and J by 5 bases, with 24 bases between the two germline ends. Germline CDR1 SGHRS, CDR2 YFSETQ. CDR3 length: 17 amino acids. The CDR3 DNA reads as TGCGCCAGCAGCCCTCCCGGCGTCAGTCAGGCCGAGTATGGCTACACCTTC. Its protein is CASSPPGVSQAEYGYTF. The full variable domain, with the rest looked up from reference TRBV5-1 and TRBJ1-2, is KAGVTQTPRYLIKTRGQQVTLSCSPISGHRSVSWYQQTPGQGLQFLFEYFSETQRNKGNFPGRFSGRQFSNSRSEMNVSTLELGDSALYLCASSPPGVSQAEYGYTFGSGTRLTVV.

The chain joins TRBV10-2 to TRBJ2-1; 7 positions agree with TRBD2. The CDR3 covers 15 residues. J gave up 6 bases and V 4 bases, and 9 bases lay outside the gene matches. Germline assignment: CDR1 WSHSY and CDR2 SAAADI. The CDR3 reads CASSGGLETSNEQFF. For the CDR3, the DNA is TGCGCCAGCAGTGGAGGACTAGAAACCTCCAATGAGCAGTTCTTC.

In nucleotides, the CDR3 is TGTGCCAGCAGCCTTCGCGGGGGCAACGCTAACTATGGCTACACCTTC. Protein product: CASSLRGGNANYGYTF. The chain combines TRBV5-4 with TRBJ1-2; D perhaps matches TRBD1 (6 bases). The V gene's germline CDR1 is SGHNT and CDR2 YYREEE (reference sequence). The V end was cut by 4 bases, the J end by 0 bases, with 16 bases between. The CDR3 has 16 amino acids.

The chain links TRBV2 to TRBJ2-1, with TRBD2 matching 7 bases. The CDR3 extends over 15 amino acids. Trimming removed 2 bases from V and 5 bases from J; junction bases left unmatched: 6. Germline CDR1 SNHLY, CDR2 FYNNEI. CDR3 residues: CASSEWRGRNNEQFF. The DNA of the CDR3 is TGTGCCAGCAGTGAATGGCGGGGGAGAAACAATGAGCAGTTCTTC.

The chain carries TRBV3-1 (or the pseudogene TRBV3-2) and TRBJ1-2, with a weak D call TRBD1 (5 bases). Germline CDR1 reads LGHDT; CDR2 reads YNNKEL (reference sequence). The V and J ends lost 1 base and 3 bases respectively, with 9 bases between them. The CDR3 runs 14 residues. This CDR3 is CASSQAGGYYGYTF. The DNA for the CDR3 is TGTGCCAGCAGCCAAGCGGGGGGGTACTATGGCTACACCTTC.

The chain links TRBV5-1 to TRBJ1-1; the match to TRBD1 covers 10 bases. Germline V CDR1 and CDR2: SGHRS, YFSETQ. Trimming at V came to 3 bases and at J to 3 bases, leaving 5 bases not matched to a gene. The CDR3 has 15 residues. The CDR3 is CASSSETGGHTEAFF. The CDR3 DNA reads as TGCGCCAGCAGCTCAGAGACAGGGGGCCACACTGAAGCTTTCTTT.

This chain uses TRBV13 with TRBJ2-7; 9 positions agree with TRBD1. Per germline, CDR1 PRHDT and CDR2 FYEKMQ (reference sequence). The CDR3 has 16 amino acids. The V segment lost 5 bases and the J segment 2 bases; nucleotides outside the gene matches: 10. DNA for the CDR3: TGTGCCAGCAGCCACTTCCGGACAGGGGAAGCCTACGAGCAGTACTTC. Amino acid sequence: CASSHFRTGEAYEQYF.

V gene TRBV19 combines with J gene TRBJ1-4; no reliable D call. This CDR3 is built from 13 residues. Trimming removed 3 bases at V and 5 bases at J, with 7 bases between. Germline CDR1 is LNHDA and CDR2 is SQIVND (reference sequence). The CDR3 loop reads CASSIGGNEKLFF. The CDR3 DNA is TGTGCCAGTAGTATTGGCGGGAATGAAAAACTGTTTTTT.

The chain combines TRBV28 with TRBJ2-2; D not resolved. The germline V gene encodes CDR1 MDHEN and CDR2 SYDVKM. This CDR3 is 14 amino acids long. With 3 bases removed from V and 1 base from J, the gap between germline ends came to 6 bases. CDR3 protein: CASSLRQNTGELFF. The CDR3 DNA reads as TGTGCCAGCAGTTTGCGACAGAACACCGGGGAGCTGTTTTTT.

The chain combines TRBV27 with TRBJ1-1, with D possibly TRBD1 on 6 matching bases. The CDR3 totals 16 residues. V was pared by 5 bases and J by 7 bases, with 23 bases between. Germline V lookup: CDR1 MNHEY, CDR2 SMNVEV (reference sequence). CDR3: CASSHLYGTPPGEAFF. The CDR3 bases are TGTGCCAGCAGTCACTTATACGGGACACCGCCCGGTGAAGCTTTCTTT.

The chain carries TRBV19 and TRBJ1-5, with no clear D. The CDR3 consists of 15 residues. V was shortened by 10 bases and J by 4 bases, with 20 bases between the two germline ends. CDR1 is LNHDA and CDR2 is SQIVND in the germline V gene (reference sequence). CDR3 loop: CATLRRTGDNQPQHF. The CDR3 coding sequence is TGTGCCACCCTTCGACGGACGGGAGATAATCAGCCCCAGCATTTT.

The chain recombines TRBV29-1 with TRBJ1-5; the D gene is possibly TRBD1 (5 bases). The germline CDR1 and CDR2 sequences are SQVTM and ANQGSEA. The length of the CDR3 is 13 residues. The V and J ends lost 4 bases and 4 bases respectively, with 11 bases between them. The CDR3 sequence is CSVGTNRNQPQHF. The CDR3 nucleotides are TGCAGCGTTGGGACAAACAGGAATCAGCCCCAGCATTTT.

V usage is TRBV7-2 and J usage is TRBJ2-4, with 8 nucleotides matching TRBD1. V lost 3 bases to trimming and J lost 1 base; unmatched junction nucleotides: 11. The germline CDR1 and CDR2 sequences are SGHTA and FQGNSA. This CDR3 region has 18 residues. Written as DNA, the CDR3 is TGTGCCAGCAGCTTGACAGGGGCAACATTGTCGGCCAAAAACATTCAGTACTTC. Protein: CASSLTGATLSAKNIQYF.

V gene TRBV19 combines with J gene TRBJ2-1; a possible D gene is TRBD2 (7 bases). Germline V gene sequence: CDR1 LNHDA, CDR2 SQIVND (reference sequence). CDR3 length: 16 residues. Trimming took off 11 bases at V and 2 bases at J, with 22 bases between the two ends. This CDR3 is CASLRTGGLTYNEQFF. Written as DNA, the CDR3 is TGTGCCTCCCTCCGGACGGGGGGCTTAACCTACAATGAGCAGTTCTTC.

V and J are TRBV30 and TRBJ1-5; D perhaps matches TRBD1 (6 bases). CDR1 and CDR2 (germline): GTSNPN, SVGIG (reference sequence). Trimming pared 2 bases from V and 2 bases from J, leaving 13 bases between. The CDR3 length is 15 residues. CDR3: CAWSQGSGGNQPQHF. CDR3 bases: TGTGCCTGGAGTCAGGGGAGCGGGGGCAATCAGCCCCAGCATTTT.

The chain employs TRBV4-3 and TRBJ2-1, with 7 positions matching TRBD2. The V and J ends lost 8 bases and 6 bases, in that order; junction bases with no gene match: 10. The CDR3 runs to 14 residues. The germline CDR1 and CDR2 sequences are LGHNA and YSLEER. CDR3 coding DNA: TGCGCCAGCTCCTCTAGCGGCAGAAGCAATGAGCAGTTCTTC. As protein: CASSSSGRSNEQFF.

The chain joins TRBV7-2 to TRBJ1-5; D might be TRBD1 (5 bases). Germline CDR1 and CDR2: SGHTA and FQGNSA. CDR3 length equals 15 residues. V was trimmed by 3 bases and J by 3 bases, leaving 12 bases between them. This chain's CDR3 is CASSFGGGVNQPQHF. In DNA form, the CDR3 reads TGTGCCAGCAGCTTCGGCGGGGGGGTCAATCAGCCCCAGCATTTT.

The chain uses TRBV27 and TRBJ2-3; the match to TRBD2 covers 8 bases. The ends lost 5 bases at V and 3 bases at J; junction bases unmatched: 4. The CDR3 is 14 amino acids. Germline V gene sequence: CDR1 MNHEY, CDR2 SMNVEV (reference sequence). This CDR3 is CASSASGHTDTQYF. The CDR3 coding sequence is TGTGCCAGCAGTGCTAGCGGGCATACAGATACGCAGTATTTT.

V is TRBV19 and J is TRBJ1-5; D is unresolved. Germline CDR1 LNHDA, CDR2 SQIVND (reference sequence). V shed 1 base and J shed 7 bases, with 11 bases lying between them. This CDR3 comprises 14 residues. Here the CDR3 reads CASSIGQRYQPQHF. The CDR3 coding sequence is TGTGCCAGTAGTATAGGCCAGCGGTACCAGCCCCAGCATTTT.

The chain joins TRBV12-3 or TRBV12-4 to TRBJ1-1; no clear D. The CDR3 contains 13 residues. Trimming removed 3 bases at V and 1 base at J, with 6 bases between. In DNA, the CDR3 is TGTGCCAGCAGTTTGGGAGAGAACACTGAAGCTTTCTTT. Translation gives CASSLGENTEAFF.

The chain joins TRBV5-1 to TRBJ2-7; D is undetermined. The V gene lost 2 bases and the J gene lost 4 bases, with 7 bases spanning the gap. CDR1 is SGHRS, CDR2 YFSETQ, per germline. The CDR3 runs to 12 residues. CDR3 in DNA: TGCGCCAGCAGCTTAGAGCATTACGAGCAGTACTTC. As protein: CASSLEHYEQYF.

The V and J genes are TRBV4-2 and TRBJ2-1; 11 nucleotides align to TRBD2. This CDR3 region has 17 residues. Trimming took 1 base from V and 10 from J; bases not matched to a gene: 12. Germline V lookup: CDR1 LGHNA, CDR2 YNFKEQ. CDR3 bases: TGTGCCAGCAGCCAAGCACGGACTAGCGGGTGGCTAGGGGAGCAGTTCTTC. This translates into CASSQARTSGWLGEQFF.

The chain has TRBV27 and TRBJ2-3, with TRBD2 matching over 11 bases. Losses at the gene ends were 10 bases for V and 0 bases for J; bases not matched to a gene: 3. CDR1 and CDR2 from the germline V gene are MNHEY and SMNVEV (reference sequence). The CDR3 has 14 amino acids. CDR3 in amino acids: CATGLAGSTDTQYF. CDR3 DNA sequence: TGTGCCACCGGACTAGCGGGCAGCACAGATACGCAGTATTTT.